The 16 T cell receptor beta chains given below trace back to one sample, sequenced in a study of memory CD4+ T cells and cytomegalovirus serostatus. Generated by immunoSEQ multiplex PCR, the TCRdb table keeps only in-frame clones and is missing some. There are about 60,000 clones in the sample; roughly 84% occur only once, and about 0.5% lies in the top ten. Single viable CD3+CD4+CD8-CD45RO+ cells were sorted as the memory CD4+ T cells. Sequenced material: memory CD4+ T cells from blood. Receptors were obtained from an adult in good health and CMV-seronegative. Some clones in this sample may be carry-over from other donors' samples.

This chain joins TRBV4-1 and TRBJ2-2, with a possible D match to TRBD2 (6 bases). The V end lost 4 bases, the J end lost 3 bases, and 12 bases lay between the germline ends. The CDR3 is 15 amino acids. Germline lookup yields CDR1 MGHRA and CDR2 YSYEKL. CDR3 in DNA: TGCGCCAGCAGCCTCGGGGGACCGGACACCGGGGAGCTGTTTTTT. This encodes CASSLGGPDTGELFF.

The V gene is TRBV30, the J gene TRBJ2-7, with D possibly matching TRBD2 (6 bases). This CDR3 spans 14 amino acids. Germline V gene lookup returns CDR1 GTSNPN and CDR2 SVGIG (reference sequence). The V end was cut by 4 bases, the J end by 4 bases, with 17 bases between. The CDR3 DNA is TGTGCCTGGAAGGGGAGCGGAGGGGTTTACGAGCAGTACTTC. Its protein product is CAWKGSGGVYEQYF.

The chain uses TRBV6-6 and TRBJ2-7; D gene ambiguous. CDR3 size: 12 residues. Germline values: CDR1 MNHNY, CDR2 SVGAGI (reference sequence). V lost 5 bases and J 2 bases, leaving 7 bases between the germline ends. The CDR3 DNA sequence: TGTGCCAGCAGTCAAATGGCCTACGAGCAGTACTTC. Its translation: CASSQMAYEQYF.

This clone was counted a single time. The chain combines TRBV27 with TRBJ1-2; possibly TRBD1 for D (6 bases). Looked up from germline, CDR1 is MNHEY and CDR2 is SMNVEV (reference sequence). The CDR3 runs 14 residues. V was clipped by 5 bases and J by 7 bases, with 17 bases between them. DNA for the CDR3: TGTGCCAGCAGTCCCGACGCACAGGGTCGTGGCTACACCTTC. This sequence encodes CASSPDAQGRGYTF.

The V gene is TRBV7-2, the J gene TRBJ1-5, with TRBD1 identical over 9 bases. The CDR3 loop spans 16 amino acids. The V segment lost 4 bases and the J segment 2 bases; nucleotides outside the gene matches: 6. Germline V CDR1 and CDR2: SGHTA, FQGNSA. CDR3 in amino acids: CASSSTGGGGNQPQHF. Written as DNA, the CDR3 is TGTGCCAGCAGCTCGACAGGGGGTGGCGGCAATCAGCCCCAGCATTTT.

This clone was seen only once. This chain uses TRBV5-6 with TRBJ2-7, with 7 bases aligning to TRBD1. This CDR3 contains 14 residues. Germline values: CDR1 SGHDT, CDR2 YYEEEE. V was pared by 0 bases and J by 7 bases, with 7 bases of the junction left unmatched. For the CDR3, the DNA is TGTGCCAGCAGCTTGGGGGCGACAGGGATGGAGCAGTACTTC. This translates into CASSLGATGMEQYF.

This chain links TRBV18 with TRBJ1-5, with 7 bases matching TRBD1. Per the germline V gene, CDR1 is KGHSH and CDR2 is LQKENI. The CDR3 extends over 14 amino acids. V shed 4 bases, J shed 6 bases, and the junction held 6 bases outside the gene matches. The CDR3 DNA sequence: TGTGCCAGCTCACGGAAGACAGGGAGTCAGCCCCAGCATTTT. This translates into CASSRKTGSQPQHF.

The chain employs TRBV6-5 and TRBJ2-1; perhaps TRBD2 as D (5 bases). Per the germline V gene, CDR1 is MNHEY and CDR2 is SVGAGI. The V end lost 5 bases, the J end lost 7 bases, and 18 bases lay between the germline ends. The CDR3 covers 15 residues. CDR3 residues: CASSLLSERNNEQFF. The CDR3 DNA reads TGTGCCAGCAGTCTCCTTAGCGAGAGAAATAATGAGCAGTTCTTC.

CDR3 region: CSVGGLYGYTF. In nucleotides, the CDR3 is TGCAGCGTTGGGGGTTTATATGGCTACACCTTC. The chain is built from TRBV29-1 and TRBJ1-2, with D unresolved. Trimming took 4 bases from V and 5 from J, leaving 8 bases between them. The CDR3 contains 11 residues. Germline CDR1 and CDR2: SQVTM and ANQGSEA.

This clone was recorded only once. The chain is built from TRBV27 and TRBJ2-3; TRBD2 aligns across 10 bases. CDR1 and CDR2 (germline): MNHEY, SMNVEV (reference sequence). CDR3 length: 16 amino acids. The V and J ends lost 5 bases and 2 bases, in that order; junction bases with no gene match: 7. DNA for the CDR3: TGTGCCAGCAGTCCCCTAGCGGGAGTTCCCACAGATACGCAGTATTTT. Encoded protein: CASSPLAGVPTDTQYF.

The rearrangement links TRBV10-3 to TRBJ2-3, with TRBD2 as a possible D gene (5 bases). This CDR3 comprises 14 residues. V lost 0 bases to trimming and J lost 5 bases, with 9 bases between them. The germline V gene has CDR1 ENHRY and CDR2 SYGVKD. CDR3 amino acids: CAISESVARDTQYF. DNA for the CDR3: TGTGCCATCAGTGAGTCGGTAGCGCGAGATACGCAGTATTTT.

The CDR3 bases are TGCGCCAGCAGGGCCGGGACAGCCAACAATCAGCCCCAGCATTTT. It yields the protein CASRAGTANNQPQHF. The chain combines TRBV4-1 with TRBJ1-5; 7 bases agree with TRBD1. The CDR3 contains 15 residues. Trimming cost V 6 bases and J 3 bases; bases outside gene matches: 8. CDR1 and CDR2 (germline): MGHRA, YSYEKL.

This sequence joins TRBV1 and TRBJ2-3; the table calls TRBD2, which could not be checked here. TRBV1 is listed as a pseudogene. CDR3 length: 15 amino acids. DNA of the CDR3: TGCACCAGCAGATTAGGGAGGGGCAGCACAGATACGCAGTATTTT. Encoded protein: CTSRLGRGSTDTQYF.

The rearrangement links TRBV7-2 to TRBJ2-3, with unresolved D. The CDR3 extends over 12 amino acids. Trimming removed 1 base from V and 7 bases from J, with 6 bases in between. CDR1 is SGHTA, CDR2 FQGNSA, per germline. The CDR3 loop reads CASSLVANTQYF. The CDR3 DNA reads TGTGCCAGCAGCTTAGTGGCTAATACGCAGTATTTT.

The chain is built from TRBV10-2 and TRBJ2-7, with 7 bases lining up with TRBD1. Trimming took 6 bases from V and 4 from J; bases not matched to a gene: 15. The CDR3 extends over 16 amino acids. Per germline, CDR1 WSHSY and CDR2 SAAADI. The CDR3 nucleotides are TGCGCCAGCAGCGTTCTCCTCGGGACAGCGAAATACGAGCAGTACTTC. Translated, it gives CASSVLLGTAKYEQYF.

The rearrangement links TRBV7-2 to TRBJ1-3; D ambiguous. Germline loops: CDR1 SGHTA, CDR2 FQGNSA. The germline V and J ends were trimmed by 1 base and 8 bases, with 9 bases remaining between them. The CDR3 extends over 13 amino acids. The CDR3 coding sequence is TGTGCCAGCAGCTTAGTACCGGGTGACACCATATATTTT. This gives the protein CASSLVPGDTIYF. The full variable domain, in which reference TRBV7-2 and TRBJ1-3 provide the parts outside the CDR3, is GAGVSQSPSNKVTEKGKDVELRCDPISGHTALYWYRQSLGQGLEFLIYFQGNSAPDKSGLPSDRFSAERTGGSVSTLTIQRTQQEDSAVYLCASSLVPGDTIYFGEGSWLTVV.